This T cell receptor beta chain was sequenced in a study of blood T cell repertoires in COVID-19. In the study's own analysis: Researchers report that nucleated cell counts were estimated from reference gene primer amplification. Libraries were prepared by immunoSEQ multiplex PCR; TCRdb keeps only in-frame clonotypes and omits some of them. V and J calls and clone size follow that table, whereas D and trimming were derived from the DNA. The table records around 260,000 clones, 86% of them present only once. In this sample, this clone turned up a few times. Specimen: peripheral blood. The sequence came from a man between 25 and 39 years old with active or convalescent COVID-19.

The CDR3 DNA follows: TGCAGCGTTTTATTCCGGACAGGGAACACTGAAGCTTTCTTT. Its protein product is CSVLFRTGNTEAFF. The V call is TRBV29-1, the J call TRBJ1-1; 7 nucleotides agree with TRBD1. The ends lost 5 bases at V and 1 base at J; junction bases unmatched: 7. Germline V gene sequence: CDR1 SQVTM, CDR2 ANQGSEA. The CDR3 spans 14 residues.